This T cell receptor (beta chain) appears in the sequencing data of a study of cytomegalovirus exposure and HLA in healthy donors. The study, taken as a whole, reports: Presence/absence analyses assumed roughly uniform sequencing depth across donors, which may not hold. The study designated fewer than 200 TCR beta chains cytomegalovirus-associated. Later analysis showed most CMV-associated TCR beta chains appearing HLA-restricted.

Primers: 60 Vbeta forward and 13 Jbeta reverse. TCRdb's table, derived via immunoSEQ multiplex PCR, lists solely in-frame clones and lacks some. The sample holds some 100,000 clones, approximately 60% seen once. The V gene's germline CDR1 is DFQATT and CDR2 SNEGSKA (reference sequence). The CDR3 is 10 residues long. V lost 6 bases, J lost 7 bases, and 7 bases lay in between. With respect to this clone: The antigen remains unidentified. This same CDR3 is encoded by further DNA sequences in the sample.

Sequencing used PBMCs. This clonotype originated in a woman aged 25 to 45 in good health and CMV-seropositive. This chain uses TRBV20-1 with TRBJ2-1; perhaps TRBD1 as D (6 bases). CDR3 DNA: TGCAGTGCAACAGGGAATGAGCAGTTCTTC. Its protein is CSATGNEQFF.